These T cell receptor beta chains were read from a single sample in a study of shared clonotypes between healthy human individuals. Using immunoSEQ multiplex PCR, the repertoire was profiled, and TCRdb retains in-frame clones only, with some absent. This repertoire shows 2 million to 3 million clones, 93% found once; its top ten account for 0.36%. Material: naive CD4+ T cells from PBMCs. The receptors shown here come from a man aged 18 to 29 in good health. Some clones in this sample may be carry-over from other donors' samples. CDR3s include the opening cysteine and the closing phenylalanine or tryptophan. The D gene is left open where the match is weak. Expanded clones are given a class, and other clones once, few, many or no size at all.

size,J,V,D,CDR3,DNA
few,TRBJ1-2,TRBV18,NA,CASSPAANYGYTF,TGTGCCAGCTCACCTGCAGCTAACTATGGCTACACCTTC
NA,TRBJ1-5,TRBV6-5,TRBD1,CASSTHRGSNQPQHF,TGTGCCAGCAGTACCCACAGGGGTAGCAATCAGCCCCAGCATTTT
NA,TRBJ2-2,TRBV5-4,NA,CASSLGAANTGELFF,TGTGCCAGCAGCTTGGGCGCCGCGAACACCGGGGAGCTGTTTTTT
NA,TRBJ2-1,TRBV5-1,NA,CASSFLSSYNEQFF,TGCGCCAGCAGCTTCCTGAGCTCCTACAATGAGCAGTTCTTC
NA,TRBJ2-1,TRBV4-1,TRBD1,CASSQEGSRDRVYPNEQFF,TGCGCCAGCAGCCAAGAGGGCTCCCGGGACAGGGTATACCCCAATGAGCAGTTCTTC
NA,TRBJ2-5,TRBV7-2,TRBD1,CATSKAGGGETQYF,TGTGCCACCTCCAAGGCAGGGGGCGGGGAGACCCAGTACTTC
NA,TRBJ1-4,TRBV10-3,NA,CAISEGQGREKLFF,TGTGCCATCAGTGAGGGGCAGGGCCGAGAAAAACTGTTTTTT
NA,TRBJ2-1,TRBV4-3,TRBD2,CASSQATDGLGEGRNEQFF,TGCGCCAGCAGCCAAGCGACCGACGGACTTGGGGAGGGACGAAATGAGCAGTTCTTC
NA,TRBJ2-3,TRBV4-1,NA,CASSLESDTQYF,TGCGCCAGCAGCCTCGAGTCAGATACGCAGTATTTT
NA,TRBJ2-6,TRBV7-3,NA,CASSFTGTPRLANVLTF,TGTGCCAGCAGCTTCACCGGGACACCCCGTCTGGCCAACGTCCTGACTTTC
NA,TRBJ2-1,TRBV6-1,NA,CASSDLTPEQFF,TGTGCCAGCAGTGATTTGACCCCTGAGCAGTTCTTC
NA,TRBJ2-7,TRBV4-3,TRBD1,CASSQAWGQAVYEQYF,TGCGCCAGCAGCCAAGCGTGGGGACAGGCCGTATACGAGCAGTACTTC
NA,TRBJ2-7,TRBV28,NA,CASSQYYEQYF,TGTGCCAGCAGTCAATACTACGAGCAGTACTTC
NA,TRBJ1-5,TRBV9,NA,CASSRNRVDQPQHF,TGTGCCAGCAGTAGGAACAGGGTGGATCAGCCCCAGCATTTT
once,TRBJ1-4,TRBV28,TRBD1,CASRSGGLREKLFF,TGTGCCAGCCGCTCAGGGGGCTTGAGGGAAAAACTGTTTTTT
NA,TRBJ1-2,TRBV27,TRBD1,CASSRTGAVDYGYTF,TGTGCCAGCAGCAGGACAGGGGCAGTCGACTATGGCTACACCTTC
NA,TRBJ1-4,TRBV2,NA,CASETRGGSEKLFF,TGTGCCAGCGAAACTAGAGGGGGTAGCGAAAAACTGTTTTTT
NA,TRBJ2-5,TRBV6-5,TRBD2,CAAKTSGRQTQYF,TGTGCCGCAAAGACTAGCGGGAGACAGACCCAGTACTTC
once,TRBJ2-5,TRBV5-1,TRBD2,CASSSQGGGGETQYF,TGCGCCAGCAGCTCGCAGGGTGGGGGGGGAGAGACCCAGTACTTC
NA,TRBJ2-3,TRBV5-5,NA,CASSLSVRANTDTQYF,TGTGCCAGCAGCTTGTCTGTCAGGGCGAACACAGATACGCAGTATTTT
NA,TRBJ1-1,TRBV4-3,NA,CASSQEWPGLYTEAFF,TGCGCCAGCAGCCAAGAATGGCCAGGGTTGTACACTGAAGCTTTCTTT
NA,TRBJ2-7,TRBV6-5,TRBD2,CASSYGTSDHYEQYF,TGTGCCAGCAGTTACGGGACTAGCGACCACTACGAGCAGTACTTC
NA,TRBJ1-4,TRBV27,NA,CASSLGGLGTNEKLFF,TGTGCCAGCAGTTTGGGCGGGTTAGGGACTAATGAAAAACTGTTTTTT
NA,TRBJ2-6,TRBV5-1,NA,CASSLGSPSGANVLTF,TGCGCCAGCAGCTTGGGCAGCCCCTCTGGGGCCAACGTCCTGACTTTC
NA,TRBJ2-1,TRBV11-1,TRBD2,CASSLGWGTSGYNEQFF,TGTGCCAGCAGCTTAGGGTGGGGGACTAGCGGGTATAATGAGCAGTTCTTC
NA,TRBJ2-1,TRBV2,TRBD2,CASIRTSGSNEQFF,TGTGCCAGCATAAGGACTAGCGGGAGCAATGAGCAGTTCTTC
NA,TRBJ2-5,TRBV27,TRBD2,CASSLGLAEETQYF,TGTGCCAGCAGTCTGGGACTAGCGGAAGAGACCCAGTACTTC
NA,TRBJ2-1,TRBV15,NA,CATSRDVAGYNEQFF,TGTGCCACCAGCAGAGATGTGGCGGGGTACAATGAGCAGTTCTTC
NA,TRBJ2-1,TRBV2,TRBD2,CASARQGTSGNEQFF,TGTGCCAGCGCCCGACAGGGGACTAGCGGGAATGAGCAGTTCTTC
NA,TRBJ2-7,TRBV6-5,TRBD1,CASSYSFGQGAGEQYF,TGTGCCAGCAGTTACTCGTTCGGACAGGGGGCTGGGGAGCAGTACTTC
NA,TRBJ2-1,TRBV27,NA,CASNPGLPTYNEQFF,TGTGCCAGCAATCCGGGACTCCCGACCTACAATGAGCAGTTCTTC
NA,TRBJ2-2,TRBV5-1,NA,CASSLFIVGLITGELFF,TGCGCCAGCAGCTTGTTTATAGTGGGCCTAATCACCGGGGAGCTGTTTTTT
NA,TRBJ2-2,TRBV7-3,NA,CASSLGADMGELFF,TGTGCCAGCAGCTTAGGGGCCGACATGGGGGAGCTGTTTTTT
once,TRBJ1-4,TRBV6-5,NA,CASSAQGPDEKLFF,TGTGCCAGCAGCGCGCAGGGCCCGGACGAAAAACTGTTTTTT
NA,TRBJ2-5,TRBV30,NA,CAWSGTLWHKKETQYF,TGTGCCTGGAGTGGGACCCTGTGGCACAAAAAAGAGACCCAGTACTTC
NA,TRBJ2-1,TRBV5-1,NA,CASSLVGGGAYNEQFF,TGCGCCAGCAGCTTGGTAGGGGGCGGGGCTTACAATGAGCAGTTCTTC
NA,TRBJ2-1,TRBV10-3,NA,CAIRGGLLQPHNEQFF,TGTGCCATCAGGGGGGGACTTCTGCAACCTCACAATGAGCAGTTCTTC
NA,TRBJ2-3,TRBV27,NA,CASSLQGYGTDTQYF,TGTGCCAGCAGTTTACAGGGATACGGCACAGATACGCAGTATTTT
NA,TRBJ2-5,TRBV5-1,TRBD2,CASIEAGGSQETQYF,TGCGCCAGTATAGAAGCGGGAGGGAGTCAGGAGACCCAGTACTTC
NA,TRBJ2-5,TRBV6-5,NA,CASSYSRSQETQYF,TGTGCCAGCAGTTACTCGAGAAGCCAAGAGACCCAGTACTTC
NA,TRBJ2-3,TRBV7-2,TRBD2,CASSLILGGGLSTDTQYF,TGTGCCAGCAGCTTAATTCTCGGCGGGGGGCTTAGCACAGATACGCAGTATTTT
NA,TRBJ1-2,TRBV7-9,NA,CASSSGAAKGYTF,TGTGCCAGCAGCTCCGGAGCGGCGAAAGGCTACACCTTC
NA,TRBJ2-5,TRBV7-6,NA,CASSIIQETQYF,TGTGCCAGCAGCATTATCCAAGAGACCCAGTACTTC
once,TRBJ2-3,TRBV2,TRBD2,CASSQLLADTQYF,TGTGCCAGCAGTCAACTACTAGCGGATACGCAGTATTTT
NA,TRBJ2-7,TRBV6-1,NA,CASSEAPSGRWSYEQYF,TGTGCCAGCAGTGAAGCGCCCTCGGGAAGGTGGTCCTACGAGCAGTACTTC